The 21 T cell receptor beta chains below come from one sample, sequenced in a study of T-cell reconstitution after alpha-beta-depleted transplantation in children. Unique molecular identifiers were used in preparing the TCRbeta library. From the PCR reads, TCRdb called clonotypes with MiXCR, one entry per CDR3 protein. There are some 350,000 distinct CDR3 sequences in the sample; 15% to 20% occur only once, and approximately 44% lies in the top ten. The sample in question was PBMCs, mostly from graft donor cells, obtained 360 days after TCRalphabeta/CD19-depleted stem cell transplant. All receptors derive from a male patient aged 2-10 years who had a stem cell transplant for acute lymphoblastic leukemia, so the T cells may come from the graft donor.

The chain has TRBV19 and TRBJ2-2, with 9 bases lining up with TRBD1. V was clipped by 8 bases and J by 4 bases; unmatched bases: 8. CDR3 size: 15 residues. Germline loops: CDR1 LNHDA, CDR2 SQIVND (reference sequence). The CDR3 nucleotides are TGTGCCAGTGCTCAGGGACAGGGAATCACCGGGGAGCTGTTTTTT. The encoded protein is CASAQGQGITGELFF.

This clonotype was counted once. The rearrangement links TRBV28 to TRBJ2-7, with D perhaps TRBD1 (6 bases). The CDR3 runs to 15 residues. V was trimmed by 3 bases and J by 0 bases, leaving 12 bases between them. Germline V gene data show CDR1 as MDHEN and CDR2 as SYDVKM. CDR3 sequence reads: CASSLTGLGSYEQYF. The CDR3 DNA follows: TGTGCCAGCAGTTTGACAGGATTGGGCTCCTACGAGCAGTACTTC.

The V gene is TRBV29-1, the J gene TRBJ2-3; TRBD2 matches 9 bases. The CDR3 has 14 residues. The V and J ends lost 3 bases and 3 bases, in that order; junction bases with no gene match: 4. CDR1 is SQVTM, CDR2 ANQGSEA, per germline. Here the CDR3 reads CSVDVAGVTDTQYF. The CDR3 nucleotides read TGCAGCGTTGATGTAGCGGGAGTGACAGATACGCAGTATTTT.

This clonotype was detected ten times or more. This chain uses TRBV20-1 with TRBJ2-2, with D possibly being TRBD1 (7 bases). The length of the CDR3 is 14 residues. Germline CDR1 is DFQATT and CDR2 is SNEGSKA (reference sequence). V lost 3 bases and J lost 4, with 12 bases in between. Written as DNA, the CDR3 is TGCAGTGCTAGGGTCCAGGGGGGCACCGGGGAGCTGTTTTTT. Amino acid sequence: CSARVQGGTGELFF.

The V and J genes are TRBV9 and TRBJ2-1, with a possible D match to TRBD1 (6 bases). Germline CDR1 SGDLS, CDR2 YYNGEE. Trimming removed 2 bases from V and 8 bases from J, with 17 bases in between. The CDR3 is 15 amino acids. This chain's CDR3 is CASSVTSLGAHEQFF. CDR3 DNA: TGTGCCAGCAGCGTTACATCTTTGGGGGCACATGAGCAGTTCTTC.

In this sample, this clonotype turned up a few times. CDR3 in DNA: TGTGCCAGCAGGGAAATGACTGGCCTTGGAAATGAGCAGTTCTTC. It codes for CASREMTGLGNEQFF. The genes are TRBV27 and TRBJ2-1; D remains ambiguous. The CDR3 totals 15 residues. Per the germline V gene, CDR1 is MNHEY and CDR2 is SMNVEV (reference sequence). The V gene lost 6 bases and the J gene lost 7 bases, with 19 bases spanning the gap.

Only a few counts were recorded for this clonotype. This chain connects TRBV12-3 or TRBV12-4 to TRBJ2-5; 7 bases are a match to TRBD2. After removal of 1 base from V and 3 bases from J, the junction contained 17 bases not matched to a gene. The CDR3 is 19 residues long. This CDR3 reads CASSLVPLGGRRGEETQYF. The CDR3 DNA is TGTGCCAGCAGTTTAGTCCCACTAGGCGGGAGAAGAGGGGAAGAGACCCAGTACTTC.

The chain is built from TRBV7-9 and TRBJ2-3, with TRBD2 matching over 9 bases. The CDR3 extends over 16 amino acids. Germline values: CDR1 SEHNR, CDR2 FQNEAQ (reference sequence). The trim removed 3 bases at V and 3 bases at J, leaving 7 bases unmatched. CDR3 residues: CASSFDISGRTDTQYF. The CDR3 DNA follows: TGTGCCAGCAGCTTCGACATTAGCGGGAGAACAGATACGCAGTATTTT.

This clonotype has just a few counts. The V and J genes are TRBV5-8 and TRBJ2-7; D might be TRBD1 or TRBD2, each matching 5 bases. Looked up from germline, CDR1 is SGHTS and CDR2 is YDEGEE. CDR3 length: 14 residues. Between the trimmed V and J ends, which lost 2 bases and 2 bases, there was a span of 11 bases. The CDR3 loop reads CASSFRGTPYEQYF. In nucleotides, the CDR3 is TGTGCCAGCAGCTTTAGAGGGACCCCCTACGAGCAGTACTTC.

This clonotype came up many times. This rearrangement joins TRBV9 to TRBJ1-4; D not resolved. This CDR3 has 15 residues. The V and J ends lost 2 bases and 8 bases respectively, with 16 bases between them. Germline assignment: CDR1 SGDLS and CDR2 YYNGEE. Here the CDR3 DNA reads TGTGCCAGCAGCGTCCTCTCCGGCGGGTCGGAAAAACTGTTTTTT. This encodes CASSVLSGGSEKLFF.

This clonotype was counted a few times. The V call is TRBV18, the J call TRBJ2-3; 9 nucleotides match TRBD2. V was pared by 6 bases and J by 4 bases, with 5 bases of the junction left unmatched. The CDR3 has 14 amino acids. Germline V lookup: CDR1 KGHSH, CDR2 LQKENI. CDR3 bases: TGTGCCAGCTCCTTCATAGCGGGAGCAGATACGCAGTATTTT. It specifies CASSFIAGADTQYF. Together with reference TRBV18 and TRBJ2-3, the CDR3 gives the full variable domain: NAGVMQNPRHLVRRRGQEARLRCSPMKGHSHVYWYRQLPEEGLKFMVYLQKENIIDESGMPKERFSAEFPKEGPSILRIQQVVRGDSAAYFCASSFIAGADTQYFGPGTRLTVL.

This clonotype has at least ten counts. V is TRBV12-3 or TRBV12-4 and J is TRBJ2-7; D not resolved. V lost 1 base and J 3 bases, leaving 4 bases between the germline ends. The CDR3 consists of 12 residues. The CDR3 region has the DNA TGTGCCAGCAGTTTAGTTTACTACGAGCAGTACTTC. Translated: CASSLVYYEQYF.

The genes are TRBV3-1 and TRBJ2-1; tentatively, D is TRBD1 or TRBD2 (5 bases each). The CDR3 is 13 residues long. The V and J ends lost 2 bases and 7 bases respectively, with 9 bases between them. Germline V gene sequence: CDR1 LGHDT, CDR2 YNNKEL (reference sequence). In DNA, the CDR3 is TGTGCCAGCAGCCAAAGAGGGGTGAATGAGCAGTTCTTC. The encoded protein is CASSQRGVNEQFF.

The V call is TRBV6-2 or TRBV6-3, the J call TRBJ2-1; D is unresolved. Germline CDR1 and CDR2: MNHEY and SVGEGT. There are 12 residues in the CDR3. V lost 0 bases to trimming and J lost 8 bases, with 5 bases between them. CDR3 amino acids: CASSYSSYEQFF. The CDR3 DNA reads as TGTGCCAGCAGTTACTCGTCCTATGAGCAGTTCTTC.

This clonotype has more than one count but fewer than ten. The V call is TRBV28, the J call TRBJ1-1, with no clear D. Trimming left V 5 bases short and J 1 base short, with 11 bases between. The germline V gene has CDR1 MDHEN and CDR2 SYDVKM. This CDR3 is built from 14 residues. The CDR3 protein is CASSPPIANTEAFF. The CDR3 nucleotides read TGTGCCAGCAGTCCCCCGATTGCGAACACTGAAGCTTTCTTT.

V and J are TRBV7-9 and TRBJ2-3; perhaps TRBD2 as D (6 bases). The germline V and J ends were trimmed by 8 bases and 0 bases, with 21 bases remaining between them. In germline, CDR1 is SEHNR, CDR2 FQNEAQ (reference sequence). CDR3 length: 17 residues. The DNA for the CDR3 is TGTGCCAGCGGGCCCCATCGGGGGTTCGCTAGCACAGATACGCAGTATTTT. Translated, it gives CASGPHRGFASTDTQYF.

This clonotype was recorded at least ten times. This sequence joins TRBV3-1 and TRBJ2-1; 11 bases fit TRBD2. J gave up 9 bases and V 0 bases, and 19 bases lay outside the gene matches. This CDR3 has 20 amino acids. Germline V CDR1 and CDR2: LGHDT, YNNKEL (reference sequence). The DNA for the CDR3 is TGTGCCAGCAGCCAAGACCGCCCGGGACTAGCGGACGGGTTTGTAGGTGAGCAGTTCTTC. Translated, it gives CASSQDRPGLADGFVGEQFF.

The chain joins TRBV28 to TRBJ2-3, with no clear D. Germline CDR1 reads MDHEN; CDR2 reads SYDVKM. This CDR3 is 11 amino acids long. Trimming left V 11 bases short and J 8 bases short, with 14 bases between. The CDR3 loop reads CAGDRGGTQYF. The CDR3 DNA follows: TGTGCCGGCGATCGCGGTGGTACGCAGTATTTT.

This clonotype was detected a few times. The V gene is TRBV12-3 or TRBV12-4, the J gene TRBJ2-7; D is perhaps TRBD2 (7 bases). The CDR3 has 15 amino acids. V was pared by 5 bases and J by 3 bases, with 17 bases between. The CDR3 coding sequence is TGTGCCAGCAGTCTCGGCCAAAGGGGGGGCTACGAGCAGTACTTC. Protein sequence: CASSLGQRGGYEQYF.

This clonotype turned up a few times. The CDR3 loop is CASSATSARGTGELFF. CDR3 coding DNA: TGTGCCAGCAGCGCCACTAGCGCCCGAGGGACCGGGGAGCTGTTTTTT. This sequence joins TRBV11-2 and TRBJ2-2, with 7 positions matching TRBD2. The V segment lost 5 bases and the J segment 5 bases; nucleotides outside the gene matches: 11. The germline gives CDR1 SGHAT, CDR2 FQNNGV. The CDR3 is 16 residues long.

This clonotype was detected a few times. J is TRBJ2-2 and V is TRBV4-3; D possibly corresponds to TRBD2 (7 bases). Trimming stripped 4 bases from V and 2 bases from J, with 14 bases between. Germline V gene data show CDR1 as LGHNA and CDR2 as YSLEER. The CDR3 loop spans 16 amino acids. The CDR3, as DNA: TGCGCCAGCAGCCTAAACCGGGGGGCCAACACCGGGGAGCTGTTTTTT. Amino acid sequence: CASSLNRGANTGELFF.